The 9 T cell receptor beta chains listed next were all sequenced from one sample in a study of T cell changes during pregnancy in multiple sclerosis. Here immunoSEQ multiplex PCR was the method, and the copy in TCRdb shows in-frame clones only, minus some. The table records over 100,000 clones, 90% to 95% of them present only once. The specimen comprised peripheral blood, sampled in the third trimester of pregnancy. These receptors originate from a female donor with multiple sclerosis, enrolled in a pregnancy study.

DNA of the CDR3: TGTGCCAGCTGCGTCGGGGGGACGGGGGTAGAGACCCAGTACTTC. Translating it yields CASCVGGTGVETQYF. This chain connects TRBV2 to TRBJ2-5; 7 bases align to TRBD2. Germline assignment: CDR1 SNHLY and CDR2 FYNNEI. The CDR3 has 15 residues. The junction had 13 bases not matched to a gene; V was cut back by 8 bases and J by 4 bases.

CDR3: CASRRQGDTGELFF. CDR3 DNA sequence: TGTGCCAGTAGACGACAGGGTGACACCGGGGAGCTGTTTTTT. The V and J genes are TRBV19 and TRBJ2-2, with 7 nucleotides matching TRBD1. From germline, CDR1 is LNHDA and CDR2 SQIVND (reference sequence). The length of the CDR3 is 14 residues. The junction had 4 bases not matched to a gene; V was cut back by 6 bases and J by 3 bases.

A single count supports this clone. The gene calls are TRBV7-9 and TRBJ1-1, with 8 bases matching TRBD1. The V gene end was trimmed by 7 bases and the J gene end by 5 bases; junction bases not matched to a gene: 9. The germline V gene has CDR1 SEHNR and CDR2 FQNEAQ (reference sequence). The CDR3 consists of 14 residues. The CDR3 region is CASIPTGGKTEAFF. The CDR3 DNA follows: TGTGCCAGCATCCCAACAGGGGGGAAAACTGAAGCTTTCTTT. Drawing the rest from reference TRBV7-9 and TRBJ1-1, the complete variable domain is DTGVSQNPRHKITKRGQNVTFRCDPISEHNRLYWYRQTLGQGPEFLTYFQNEAQLEKSRLLSDRFSAERPKGSFSTLEIQRTEQGDSAMYLCASIPTGGKTEAFFGQGTRLTVV.

This sequence joins TRBV29-1 and TRBJ2-4; 7 bases fit TRBD2. This CDR3 has 13 amino acids. V lost 4 bases to trimming and J lost 12 bases; unmatched junction nucleotides: 12. Per germline, CDR1 SQVTM and CDR2 ANQGSEA. The CDR3, as DNA: TGCAGCGTTGGACCGACTGGGGGGGATAATCAGTACTTC. Encoded protein: CSVGPTGGDNQYF. Combining the CDR3 with reference TRBV29-1 and TRBJ2-4 gives the whole variable domain SAVISQKPSRDICQRGTSLTIQCQVDSQVTMMFWYRQQPGQSLTLIATANQGSEATYESGFVIDKFPISRPNLTFSTLTVSNMSPEDSSIYLCSVGPTGGDNQYFGAGTRLSVL.

This chain connects TRBV9 to TRBJ2-3, with D possibly matching TRBD1 (5 bases). Germline assignment: CDR1 SGDLS and CDR2 YYNGEE. With 2 bases removed from V and 4 bases from J, the gap between germline ends came to 11 bases. The CDR3 extends over 14 amino acids. The CDR3 sequence: CASSVTVFPDTQYF. CDR3 nucleotide sequence: TGTGCCAGCAGCGTGACAGTCTTCCCAGATACGCAGTATTTT.

The chain recombines TRBV27 with TRBJ1-1; D not certain. With 3 bases removed from V and 4 bases from J, the gap between germline ends came to 15 bases. CDR1 MNHEY and CDR2 SMNVEV come from the germline V gene (reference sequence). This CDR3 comprises 15 residues. CDR3 region: CASSLSLARGTEAFF. The CDR3 bases are TGTGCCAGCAGTTTGAGTCTTGCACGAGGCACTGAAGCTTTCTTT.

The genes are TRBV29-1 and TRBJ1-1, with 8 bases lining up with TRBD1. With V trimmed by 5 bases and J by 5 bases, 7 bases remained unmatched. Germline lookup yields CDR1 SQVTM and CDR2 ANQGSEA. The CDR3 has 13 residues. CDR3 DNA sequence: TGCAGCGTTCGCAGGGGGCTGGAGACTGAAGCTTTCTTT. Encoded protein: CSVRRGLETEAFF.

The rearrangement uses TRBV5-4 and TRBJ2-5; maybe TRBD2 (6 bases). V was cut by 4 bases and J by 4 bases, with 17 bases left in between. The CDR3 consists of 15 residues. Germline CDR1 reads SGHNT; CDR2 reads YYREEE (reference sequence). DNA of the CDR3: TGTGCCAGCAGCGCGGTAGGAGGGGCCGGAGAGACCCAGTACTTC. Protein: CASSAVGGAGETQYF.

V gene TRBV5-5 combines with J gene TRBJ2-5; 8 positions agree with TRBD1. The V gene end was trimmed by 4 bases and the J gene end by 0 bases; junction bases not matched to a gene: 8. CDR1 is SGHKS, CDR2 YYEKEE, per germline (reference sequence). The CDR3 runs to 16 residues. The CDR3 nucleotides are TGTGCCAGCAGCGTAGGACAGGGTAGGAACCAAGAGACCCAGTACTTC. The encoded protein is CASSVGQGRNQETQYF.